This T cell receptor beta chain was recovered during a study of blood T cells in healthy people across ages. Next came a second PCR, run for about 7 to 12 cycles, which used a sample-barcoded 5' primer along with a J-beta primer mix. One entry per CDR3 protein results from TCRdb running MiXCR on the 5' RACE reads. This table holds just under 550,000 distinct CDR3 sequences, 20% to 30% found once. The CDR3 sequence is 14 residues long. Trimming removed 1 base from V and 11 bases from J, with 17 bases in between. Per germline, CDR1 MGHRA and CDR2 YSYEKL. These data are also associated with another study on T cells of mothers and their children.

Sequenced sample: blood. The chain employs TRBV4-1 and TRBJ1-1; tentative D call: TRBD1 (6 bases). The clonotype was recovered from a boy between 10 and 17 years old in good health. DNA of the CDR3: TGCGCCAGCAGCCAAGTTCTTACAGGGACGGGGGCTTTCTTT. Translated, it gives CASSQVLTGTGAFF.